The 7 T cell receptor beta chains in this list originate from one sample, sequenced in a study of T-cell reconstitution after alpha-beta-depleted transplantation in children. A TCRbeta library incorporating unique molecular identifiers was prepared. Via MiXCR, TCRdb re-called the PCR reads, giving one row per CDR3 protein. The sample holds about 540,000 distinct CDR3 sequences, about 18% seen once. Sequenced here: PBMCs from the stem cell graft donor, sampled from the stem cell graft. The receptors originated from a human donor who donated a stem cell graft to a child with acute lymphoblastic leukemia.

The CDR3: CSVEDPGRYGYTF. The CDR3 DNA follows: TGCAGCGTTGAAGATCCTGGCCGCTATGGCTACACCTTC. V is TRBV29-1 and J is TRBJ1-2; D is ambiguous. V lost 0 bases to trimming and J lost 4 bases, with 9 bases between them. Germline V gives CDR1 SQVTM, CDR2 ANQGSEA. CDR3 length: 13 amino acids.

The genes are TRBV29-1 and TRBJ1-2; weak D call: TRBD1 (5 bases). Germline loops: CDR1 SQVTM, CDR2 ANQGSEA. The CDR3 runs 15 residues. V shed 4 bases and J shed 4 bases, with 19 bases lying between them. The CDR3 is CSVVGGLIPGYGYTF. The CDR3 coding sequence is TGCAGCGTTGTGGGGGGGTTGATTCCCGGCTATGGCTACACCTTC.

This clonotype was counted between two and nine times. The chain carries TRBV9 and TRBJ2-5; TRBD1 agrees at 8 bases. The CDR3 is 13 amino acids. The V and J ends lost 5 bases and 2 bases, in that order; junction bases with no gene match: 2. Germline-derived CDR1 and CDR2 are SGDLS and YYNGEE. Here the CDR3 reads CASRGQGQETQYF. CDR3 sequence (DNA): TGTGCCAGCAGAGGACAGGGTCAAGAGACCCAGTACTTC.

In its sample, this clonotype was seen many times. The chain joins TRBV6-1 to TRBJ2-7, with 8 bases that match TRBD2. This CDR3 region has 15 residues. With 0 bases clipped from V and 0 bases from J, the junction kept 1 base outside the gene matches. Germline assignment: CDR1 MNHNS and CDR2 SASEGT. The CDR3 DNA sequence: TGTGCCAGCAGTGAAGCAAGCGGGAGCTCCTACGAGCAGTACTTC. This codes for CASSEASGSSYEQYF.

This clonotype has more than one count but fewer than ten. This chain links TRBV2 with TRBJ2-4, with D possibly being TRBD2 (5 bases). Deletions cut 6 bases from V and 4 bases from J, with 28 bases between. This CDR3 region has 19 residues. Germline V gene lookup returns CDR1 SNHLY and CDR2 FYNNEI. The CDR3 DNA reads TGTGCCAGCAGCATCCTATCCCCCCTCTCGCTGGCGGGTAAAAACATTCAGTACTTC. Translated, it gives CASSILSPLSLAGKNIQYF.

This clonotype was seen repeatedly, ten times or more. This chain uses TRBV4-1 with TRBJ1-6; unclear D gene. Between the trimmed V and J ends, which lost 8 bases and 6 bases, there was a span of 14 bases. This CDR3 has 14 residues. From germline, CDR1 is MGHRA and CDR2 YSYEKL. The CDR3 loop reads CASANGRINSPLHF. Here the CDR3 DNA reads TGCGCCAGCGCCAACGGACGGATTAATTCACCCCTCCACTTT.

This clonotype showed up just a few times. The chain combines TRBV24-1 with TRBJ2-7; no clear D. The germline V gene has CDR1 KGHDR and CDR2 SFDVKD. There are 14 residues in the CDR3. Deletions cut 3 bases from V and 2 bases from J, with 10 bases between. CDR3 loop: CATSDGRAAYEQYF. CDR3 nucleotides: TGTGCCACCAGTGATGGCCGGGCGGCCTACGAGCAGTACTTC.